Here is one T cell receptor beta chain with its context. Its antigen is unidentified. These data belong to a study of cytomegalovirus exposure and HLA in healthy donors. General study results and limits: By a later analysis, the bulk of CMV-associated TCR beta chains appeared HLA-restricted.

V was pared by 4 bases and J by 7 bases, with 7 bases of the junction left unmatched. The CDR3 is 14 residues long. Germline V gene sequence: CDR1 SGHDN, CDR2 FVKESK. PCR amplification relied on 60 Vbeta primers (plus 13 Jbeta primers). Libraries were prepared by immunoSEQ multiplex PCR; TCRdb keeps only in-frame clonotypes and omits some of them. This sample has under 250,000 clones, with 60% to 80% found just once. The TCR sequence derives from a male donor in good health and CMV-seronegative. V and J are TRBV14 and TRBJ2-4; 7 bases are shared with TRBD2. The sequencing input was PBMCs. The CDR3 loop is CASSPTGGFNIQYF. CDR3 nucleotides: TGTGCCAGCAGCCCGACGGGGGGATTTAACATTCAGTACTTC.